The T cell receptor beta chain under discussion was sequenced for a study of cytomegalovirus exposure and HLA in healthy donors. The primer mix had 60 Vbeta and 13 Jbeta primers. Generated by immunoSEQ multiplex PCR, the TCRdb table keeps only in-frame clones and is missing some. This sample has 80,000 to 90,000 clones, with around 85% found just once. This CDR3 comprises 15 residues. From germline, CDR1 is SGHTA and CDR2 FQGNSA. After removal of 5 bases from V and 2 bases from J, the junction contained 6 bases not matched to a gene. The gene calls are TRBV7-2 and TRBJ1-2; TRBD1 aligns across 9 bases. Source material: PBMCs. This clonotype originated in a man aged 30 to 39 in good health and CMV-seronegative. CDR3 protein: CASSLMTGGNYGYTF. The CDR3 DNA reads TGTGCCAGCAGCCTAATGACAGGGGGGAACTATGGCTACACCTTC.